Detailed here is one TCR beta chain. V lost 5 bases and J lost 4; bases outside the gene matches: 8. The CDR3 has 15 residues. CDR1 is LNHDA and CDR2 is SQIVND in the germline V gene (reference sequence). Using immunoSEQ multiplex PCR, the repertoire was profiled, and TCRdb retains in-frame clones only, with some absent. The sample has under 150,000 clones; 75% to 90% are singletons. This sample is part of a study of blood T cell repertoires in COVID-19. Background on the study: Samples taken during acute and convalescent COVID-19 were collected in the United States, Italy and Spain.

The sequenced sample was PBMCs or T cells enriched from blood (not recorded which). The genes are TRBV19 and TRBJ1-2, with 9 bases that match TRBD1. This receptor was taken from a man aged 50 to 60 in a cohort exposed to, infected with or recovered from COVID-19 (not recorded which). The CDR3 is CASSSTGGWGYGYTF. CDR3 nucleotides: TGTGCCAGTAGTTCAACAGGGGGCTGGGGCTATGGCTACACCTTC.